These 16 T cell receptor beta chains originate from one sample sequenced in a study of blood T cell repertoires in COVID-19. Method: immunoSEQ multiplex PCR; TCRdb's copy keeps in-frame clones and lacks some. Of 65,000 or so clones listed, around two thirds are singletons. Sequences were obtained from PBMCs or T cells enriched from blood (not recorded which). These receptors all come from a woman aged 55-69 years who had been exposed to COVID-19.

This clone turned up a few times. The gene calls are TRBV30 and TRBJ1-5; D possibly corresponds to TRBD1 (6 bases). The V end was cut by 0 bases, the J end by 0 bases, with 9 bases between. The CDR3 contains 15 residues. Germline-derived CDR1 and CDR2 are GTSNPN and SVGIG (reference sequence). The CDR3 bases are TGTGCCTGGAGTGTAGGGGGTTATAGCAATCAGCCCCAGCATTTT. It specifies CAWSVGGYSNQPQHF. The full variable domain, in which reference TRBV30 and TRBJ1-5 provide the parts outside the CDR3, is SQTIHQWPATLVQPVGSPLSLECTVEGTSNPNLYWYRQAAGRGLQLLFYSVGIGQISSEVPQNLSASRPQDRQFILSSKKLLLSDSGFYLCAWSVGGYSNQPQHFGDGTRLSIL.

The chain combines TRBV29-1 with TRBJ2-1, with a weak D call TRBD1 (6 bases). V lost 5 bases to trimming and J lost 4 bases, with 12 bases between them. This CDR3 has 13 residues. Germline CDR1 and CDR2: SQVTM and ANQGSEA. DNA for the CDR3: TGCAGCGTTTTTGGGGGCTCGTACAATGAGCAGTTCTTC. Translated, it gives CSVFGGSYNEQFF.

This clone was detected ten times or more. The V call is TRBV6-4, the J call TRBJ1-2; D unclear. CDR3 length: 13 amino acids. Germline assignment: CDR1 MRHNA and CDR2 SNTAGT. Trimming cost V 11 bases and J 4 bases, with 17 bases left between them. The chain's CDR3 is CAVLVCPLYGYTF. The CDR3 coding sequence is TGTGCCGTCCTAGTGTGTCCCCTCTATGGCTACACCTTC.

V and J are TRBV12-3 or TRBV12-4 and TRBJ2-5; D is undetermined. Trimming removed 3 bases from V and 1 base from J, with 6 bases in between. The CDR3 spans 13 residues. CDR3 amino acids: CASSFGSQETQYF. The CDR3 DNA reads TGTGCCAGCAGTTTTGGCAGCCAAGAGACCCAGTACTTC.

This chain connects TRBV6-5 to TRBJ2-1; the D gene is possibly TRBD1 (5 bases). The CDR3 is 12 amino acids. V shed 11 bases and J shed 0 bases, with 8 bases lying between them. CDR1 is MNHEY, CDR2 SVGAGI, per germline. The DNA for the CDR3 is TGTGCCGGGGCAAGCTCCTACAATGAGCAGTTCTTC. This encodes CAGASSYNEQFF.

CDR3 region: CATSRAIMVGDTEAFF. Here the CDR3 DNA reads TGTGCCACCAGCAGAGCTATCATGGTAGGGGACACTGAAGCTTTCTTT. This sequence joins TRBV15 and TRBJ1-1; D is possibly TRBD1 (5 bases). Germline V gene lookup returns CDR1 LNHNV and CDR2 YYDKDF (reference sequence). This CDR3 has 16 residues. Trimming took 1 base from V and 3 from J, leaving 15 bases between them.

The CDR3 loop is CASSLTSGSWETQYF. CDR3 bases: TGTGCCAGCAGCCTTACTAGCGGGAGTTGGGAGACCCAGTACTTC. This sequence joins TRBV7-2 and TRBJ2-5, with 11 bases lining up with TRBD2. Germline V gives CDR1 SGHTA, CDR2 FQGNSA. There are 15 residues in the CDR3. V lost 5 bases to trimming and J lost 5 bases; unmatched junction nucleotides: 7.

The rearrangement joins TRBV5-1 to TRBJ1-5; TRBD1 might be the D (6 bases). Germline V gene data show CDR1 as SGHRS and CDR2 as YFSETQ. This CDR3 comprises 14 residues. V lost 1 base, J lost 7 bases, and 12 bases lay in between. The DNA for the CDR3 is TGCGCCAGCAGCTTGAACGGGGACAAGCAGCCCCAGCATTTT. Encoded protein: CASSLNGDKQPQHF. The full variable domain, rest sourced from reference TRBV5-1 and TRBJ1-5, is KAGVTQTPRYLIKTRGQQVTLSCSPISGHRSVSWYQQTPGQGLQFLFEYFSETQRNKGNFPGRFSGRQFSNSRSEMNVSTLELGDSALYLCASSLNGDKQPQHFGDGTRLSIL.

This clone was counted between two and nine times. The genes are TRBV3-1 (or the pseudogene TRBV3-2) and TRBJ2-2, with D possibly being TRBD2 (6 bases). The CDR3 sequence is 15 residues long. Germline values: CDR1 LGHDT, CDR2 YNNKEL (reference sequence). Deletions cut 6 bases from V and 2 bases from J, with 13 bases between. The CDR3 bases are TGTGCCAGCAGGCTCGGGACTCTCAACACCGGGGAGCTGTTTTTT. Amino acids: CASRLGTLNTGELFF.

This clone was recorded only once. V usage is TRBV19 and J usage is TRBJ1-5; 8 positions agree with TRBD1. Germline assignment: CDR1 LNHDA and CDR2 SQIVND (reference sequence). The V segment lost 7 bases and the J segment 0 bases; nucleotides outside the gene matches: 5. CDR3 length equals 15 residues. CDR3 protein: CASKDRDNSNQPQHF. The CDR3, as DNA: TGTGCCAGTAAGGACAGGGACAATAGCAATCAGCCCCAGCATTTT.

The CDR3 protein is CAWSRSRTEAFF. As DNA, the CDR3 is TGTGCCTGGAGCCGATCGAGGACTGAAGCTTTCTTT. This chain uses TRBV30 with TRBJ1-1, with D hard to call. Germline V gene data show CDR1 as GTSNPN and CDR2 as SVGIG (reference sequence). V dropped 3 bases and J dropped 5 bases, with 10 bases sitting between them. The CDR3 covers 12 residues. Variable domain in full (rest from reference TRBV30 and TRBJ1-1): SQTIHQWPATLVQPVGSPLSLECTVEGTSNPNLYWYRQAAGRGLQLLFYSVGIGQISSEVPQNLSASRPQDRQFILSSKKLLLSDSGFYLCAWSRSRTEAFFGQGTRLTVV.

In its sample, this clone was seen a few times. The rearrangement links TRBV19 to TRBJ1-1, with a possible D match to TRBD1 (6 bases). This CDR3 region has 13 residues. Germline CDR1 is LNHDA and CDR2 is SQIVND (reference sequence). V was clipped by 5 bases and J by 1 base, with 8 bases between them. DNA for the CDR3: TGTGCCAGTAGTCCGACAGGGAACACTGAAGCTTTCTTT. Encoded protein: CASSPTGNTEAFF.

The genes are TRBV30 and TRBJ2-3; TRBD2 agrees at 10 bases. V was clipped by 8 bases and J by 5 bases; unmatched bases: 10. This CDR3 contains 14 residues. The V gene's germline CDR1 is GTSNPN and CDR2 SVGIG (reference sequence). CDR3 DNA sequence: TGTGCCGCCAAAGTAGCGGGGGGACAAGATACGCAGTATTTT. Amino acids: CAAKVAGGQDTQYF.

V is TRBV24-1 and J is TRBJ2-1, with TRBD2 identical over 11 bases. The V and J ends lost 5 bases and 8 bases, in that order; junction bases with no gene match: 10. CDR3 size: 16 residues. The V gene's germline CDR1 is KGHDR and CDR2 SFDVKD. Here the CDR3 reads CATSGVAGGPMDEQFF. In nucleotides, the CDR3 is TGTGCCACCAGTGGTGTAGCGGGGGGGCCTATGGATGAGCAGTTCTTC.

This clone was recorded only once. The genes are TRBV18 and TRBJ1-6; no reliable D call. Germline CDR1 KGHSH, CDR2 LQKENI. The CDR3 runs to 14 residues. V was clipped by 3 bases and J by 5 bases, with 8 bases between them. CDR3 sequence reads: CASSPAGNNSPLHF. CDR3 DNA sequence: TGTGCCAGCTCACCGGCGGGGAATAATTCACCCCTCCACTTT.

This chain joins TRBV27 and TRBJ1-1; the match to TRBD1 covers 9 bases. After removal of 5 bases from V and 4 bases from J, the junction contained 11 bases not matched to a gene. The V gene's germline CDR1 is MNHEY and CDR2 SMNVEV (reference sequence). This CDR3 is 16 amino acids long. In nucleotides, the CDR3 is TGTGCCAGCAGTGTAGCCTGGACAGGGGCAACCACTGAAGCTTTCTTT. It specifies CASSVAWTGATTEAFF.